This T cell receptor beta chain was sequenced for a study of identical twins. The CDR3 has 19 amino acids. The germline V gene encodes CDR1 DFQATT and CDR2 SNEGSKA (reference sequence). The V segment lost 3 bases and the J segment 0 bases; nucleotides outside the gene matches: 15. MiXCR, run by TCRdb on the 5' RACE reads, gives a single entry per CDR3 protein. Of some 630,000 distinct CDR3 sequences in the sample, roughly 7.1% were seen once. The same sample was also used in a study of yellow fever vaccine responses in identical twins.

V and J are TRBV20-1 and TRBJ2-7; 12 bases line up with TRBD2. The specimen was PBMCs. The sequence derives from a woman under 30 in good health. Written as DNA, the CDR3 is TGCAGTGCTAGGCTCCGGGGGACTAGCGGGCAACTTAACTCCTACGAGCAGTACTTC. Translating it yields CSARLRGTSGQLNSYEQYF.